Here is one T cell receptor (beta chain) with its context. Compared with germline, one end of the junction differs, possibly owing to a read error. The V gene's germline CDR1 is SQVTM and CDR2 ANQGSEA. The CDR3 length is 12 residues. The data are from a study of shared clonotypes between healthy human individuals. CD8 cells classed as naive were CD45RO-negative and positively selected for CCR7, excluding terminally differentiated effector memory CD45RA+ cells. Genomic DNA (from each subset) was split evenly across several immunoSEQ plates. Generated by immunoSEQ multiplex PCR, the TCRdb table keeps only in-frame clones and is missing some. This sample has about 680,000 clones, with about 91% found just once.

The source of this sequence is a man aged 25-45 years in good health. The sequenced sample consisted of naive CD8+ T cells sorted from blood. The V gene is TRBV29-1, the J gene TRBJ1-1; D is ambiguous. The CDR3 nucleotides are TGCAGCGTTGGGGATTCCCTGGACCGCCAGGTCTTT. Its translation: CSVGDSLDRQVF.